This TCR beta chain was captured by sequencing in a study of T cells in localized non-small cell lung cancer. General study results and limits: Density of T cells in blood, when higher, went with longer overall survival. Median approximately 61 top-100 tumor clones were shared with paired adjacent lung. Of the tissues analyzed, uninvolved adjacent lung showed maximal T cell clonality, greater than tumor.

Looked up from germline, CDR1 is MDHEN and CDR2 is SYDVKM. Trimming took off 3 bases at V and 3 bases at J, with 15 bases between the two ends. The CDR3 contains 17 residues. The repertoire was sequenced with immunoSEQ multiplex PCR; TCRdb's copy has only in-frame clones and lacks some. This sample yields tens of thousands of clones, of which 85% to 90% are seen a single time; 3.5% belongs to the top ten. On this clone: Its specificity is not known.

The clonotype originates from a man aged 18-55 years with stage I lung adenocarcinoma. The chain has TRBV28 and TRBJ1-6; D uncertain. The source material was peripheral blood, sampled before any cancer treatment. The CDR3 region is CASSFPPDLYYNSPLHF. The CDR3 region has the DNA TGTGCCAGCAGTTTCCCTCCGGACCTATACTATAATTCACCCCTCCACTTT.